The 15 T cell receptor beta chains below were found in one sample sequenced in a study of T cells in Graves' hyperthyroidism and ophthalmopathy (dated by TCRdb to between 2017 and 2020). Preparation of the library involved multiplex PCR. TCRdb lists the instrument as Illumina HiSeq 2000. Amplification of TCR beta CDR3 regions was carried out from RNA transcripts. A first-round RT-PCR of the TCR CDR3 used the HTBI primer set with the Qiagen OneStep RT-PCR kit. TCRdb passed the public sequencing reads through fastp at Q25 and MiXCR, retaining productive beta sequences. All rows with the same CDR3 protein become a single entry with the most common DNA and genes. A total of 550,000 to 600,000 distinct CDR3 sequences appear in this sample, approximately 15% of them only once. The top ten clones comprise roughly 7% of the sample. The material sequenced was blood. The receptors were sampled from a young woman with Graves' ophthalmopathy.

This clonotype was observed at least ten times. The chain uses TRBV6-2 or TRBV6-3 and TRBJ2-7; D perhaps matches TRBD1 (7 bases). Germline CDR1 MNHEY, CDR2 SVGEGT. CDR3 length: 14 amino acids. Between the trimmed V and J ends, which lost 8 bases and 2 bases, there was a span of 16 bases. The CDR3 spells CASSTRDSTYEQYF. DNA for the CDR3: TGTGCCAGCTCGACGCGGGACAGCACCTACGAGCAGTACTTC.

Only a few counts were recorded for this clonotype. This sequence joins TRBV10-3 and TRBJ2-6; 11 nucleotides align to TRBD2. The J segment lost 0 bases and the V segment lost 3 bases, leaving 4 bases of the junction unmatched. The CDR3 has 18 amino acids. The germline CDR1 and CDR2 sequences are ENHRY and SYGVKD. Here the CDR3 DNA reads TGTGCCATCAGTGATACTAGCGGGAGCCGCTCTGGGGCCAACGTCCTGACTTTC. Residues: CAISDTSGSRSGANVLTF.

Comments on this clonotype: Given a much more abundant clone one base away, this may be a read error. The V gene is TRBV20-1, the J gene TRBJ1-2; tentatively, D is TRBD1 (5 bases). CDR1 and CDR2 (germline): DFQATT, SNEGSKA (reference sequence). The CDR3 has 15 residues. Here the CDR3 reads CSARDLDRGNYGCTF. CDR3 DNA sequence: TGCAGTGCTAGAGATCTCGACAGAGGCAACTATGGCTGCACCTTC.

The table lists this clonotype with a few counts. J is TRBJ1-4 and V is TRBV4-1; 7 bases fit TRBD1. CDR1 MGHRA and CDR2 YSYEKL come from the germline V gene. The CDR3 extends over 15 amino acids. Germline trimming cut 1 base from V and 3 bases from J; bases unmatched to any gene: 2. This CDR3 is CASSQGDRANEKLFF. DNA of the CDR3: TGCGCCAGCAGCCAAGGAGACAGGGCTAATGAAAAACTGTTTTTT.

This clonotype was seen repeatedly, ten times or more. V is TRBV30 and J is TRBJ1-1; D unclear. V lost 0 bases and J lost 9, with 8 bases in between. CDR1 and CDR2 from the germline V gene are GTSNPN and SVGIG (reference sequence). CDR3 size: 11 residues. CDR3 bases: TGTGCCTGGAGTGTTTTACGAAAAGCTTTCTTT. It codes for CAWSVLRKAFF.

This clonotype has ten or more counts. The V and J genes are TRBV11-2 and TRBJ1-1; possible D gene TRBD1, 5 bases. Germline loops: CDR1 SGHAT, CDR2 FQNNGV. V dropped 4 bases and J dropped 4 bases, with 13 bases sitting between them. The CDR3 runs 14 residues. The DNA of the CDR3 is TGTGCCAGCAGCTCGGACGGGGGACTCACTGAAGCTTTCTTT. Its translation: CASSSDGGLTEAFF.

This clonotype was recorded at least ten times. The chain joins TRBV7-9 to TRBJ2-5, with D perhaps TRBD2 (6 bases). V shed 8 bases and J shed 5 bases, with 15 bases lying between them. This CDR3 is 13 amino acids long. Germline V gene sequence: CDR1 SEHNR, CDR2 FQNEAQ (reference sequence). CDR3 sequence reads: CASSPGGEETQYF. The CDR3 nucleotides read TGTGCCAGCTCACCCGGGGGAGAGGAGACCCAGTACTTC.

This clonotype came up many times. The chain uses TRBV5-6 and TRBJ2-3; weak D call: TRBD1 (6 bases). The ends were cut back, 0 bases at V and 2 bases at J, with 7 bases in the middle. Germline CDR1 is SGHDT and CDR2 is YYEEEE. The CDR3 covers 14 residues. CDR3 sequence: CASSLAGATDTQYF. The CDR3 nucleotides are TGTGCCAGCAGCTTGGCAGGGGCCACAGATACGCAGTATTTT.

This chain uses TRBV20-1 with TRBJ2-3; 7 bases line up with TRBD2. Germline CDR1 is DFQATT and CDR2 is SNEGSKA (reference sequence). J was trimmed by 5 bases and V by 2 bases; bases with no gene match: 10. The CDR3 consists of 15 residues. For the CDR3, the DNA is TGCAGTGCTAGATCCGGGGCGGGAGCGCGAGATACGCAGTATTTT. Translated: CSARSGAGARDTQYF.

This clonotype has a count of ten or more. V is TRBV10-2 and J is TRBJ2-5; tentatively, D is TRBD1 (6 bases). The CDR3 runs to 14 residues. Looked up from germline, CDR1 is WSHSY and CDR2 is SAAADI. The V end lost 4 bases, the J end lost 5 bases, and 14 bases lay between the germline ends. CDR3 DNA: TGCGCCAGCAGTGGTCAGGGGTTCGCTGAGACCCAGTACTTC. It specifies CASSGQGFAETQYF.

As for this clonotype: Just one base apart from a much larger clone, this may be a read error. The chain has TRBV6-1 and TRBJ2-2, with D perhaps given as TRBD1 or TRBD2 (5 bases each). CDR3 length: 13 residues. Germline V gives CDR1 MNHNS, CDR2 SASEGT. V was trimmed by 7 bases and J by 1 base, leaving 7 bases between them. The CDR3 loop reads CASIGGNTGELFF. In nucleotides, the CDR3 is TGTGCCAGCATTGGGGGGAACACCGGGGAGCTGTTTTTT.

This clonotype was seen many times. This rearrangement joins TRBV28 to TRBJ2-7; 12 positions agree with TRBD2. Per germline, CDR1 MDHEN and CDR2 SYDVKM. This CDR3 spans 14 amino acids. With V trimmed by 7 bases and J by 6 bases, 7 bases remained unmatched. CDR3 protein: CASNLAGGPVEQYF. CDR3 nucleotides: TGTGCCAGCAATCTAGCGGGAGGGCCTGTCGAGCAGTACTTC.

This clonotype was picked up many times. This chain links TRBV7-9 with TRBJ2-5; D remains ambiguous. CDR3 length: 17 amino acids. From germline, CDR1 is SEHNR and CDR2 FQNEAQ (reference sequence). Trimming removed 3 bases at V and 3 bases at J, with 20 bases between. DNA for the CDR3: TGTGCCAGCAGCTTGACCCAAGATCGGCGGACGAAAGAGACCCAGTACTTC. Translating gives CASSLTQDRRTKETQYF.

This clonotype came up many times. The chain is built from TRBV28 and TRBJ1-5; the match to TRBD1 covers 10 bases. Germline CDR1 MDHEN, CDR2 SYDVKM. The CDR3 is made up of 16 amino acids. Trimming cost V 6 bases and J 6 bases; bases outside gene matches: 11. CDR3 coding DNA: TGTGCCAGCAGCCTTAGACAGGGGGCTGGAGGTCAGCCCCAGCATTTT. Encoded protein: CASSLRQGAGGQPQHF. Full variable domain (outside the CDR3, taken from reference TRBV28 and TRBJ1-5): DVKVTQSSRYLVKRTGEKVFLECVQDMDHENMFWYRQDPGLGLRLIYFSYDVKMKEKGDIPEGYSVSREKKERFSLILESASTNQTSMYLCASSLRQGAGGQPQHFGDGTRLSIL.

The sample holds many counts of this clonotype. This rearrangement joins TRBV7-9 to TRBJ2-1, with D perhaps matching TRBD1 (5 bases). The CDR3 runs 17 residues. The germline gives CDR1 SEHNR, CDR2 FQNEAQ (reference sequence). The V end was cut by 4 bases, the J end by 10 bases, with 26 bases between. CDR3 DNA sequence: TGTGCCAGCAGCTCGACCCCAGGGTTAGTGGTTCAATCGGAGCAGTTCTTC. Its protein product is CASSSTPGLVVQSEQFF.